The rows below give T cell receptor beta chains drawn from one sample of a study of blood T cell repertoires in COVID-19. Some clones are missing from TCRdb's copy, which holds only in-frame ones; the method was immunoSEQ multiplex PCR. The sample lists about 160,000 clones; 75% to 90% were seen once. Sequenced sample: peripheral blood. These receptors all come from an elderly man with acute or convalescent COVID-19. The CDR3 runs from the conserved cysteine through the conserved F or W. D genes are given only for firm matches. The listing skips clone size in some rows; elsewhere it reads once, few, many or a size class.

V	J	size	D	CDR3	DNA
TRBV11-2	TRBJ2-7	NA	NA	CASSLSQVASYEQYF	TGTGCCAGCAGCTTATCTCAGGTCGCATCCTACGAGCAGTACTTC
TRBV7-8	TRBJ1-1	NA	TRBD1	CASSLGSTGTGRTEAFF	TGTGCCAGCAGCTTAGGGAGTACCGGGACAGGGCGGACTGAAGCTTTCTTT
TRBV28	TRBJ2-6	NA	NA	CASSLQGSGANVLTF	TGTGCCAGCAGTTTGCAGGGCTCTGGGGCCAACGTCCTGACTTTC
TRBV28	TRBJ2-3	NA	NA	CASSFARGMVADTQYF	TGTGCCAGCAGTTTTGCTCGCGGTATGGTCGCAGATACGCAGTATTTT
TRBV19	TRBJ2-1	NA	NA	CASSFGGRYEQFF	TGTGCCAGTAGCTTCGGGGGGCGATATGAGCAGTTCTTC
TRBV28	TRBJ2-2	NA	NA	CASSRQVGELFF	TGTGCCAGCAGTCGACAGGTCGGGGAGCTGTTTTTT
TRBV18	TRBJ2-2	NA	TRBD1	CASSGTGRTGELFF	TGTGCCAGCTCCGGGACAGGGCGCACCGGGGAGCTGTTTTTT
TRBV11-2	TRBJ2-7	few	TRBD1	CASSSGTDPYEQYF	TGTGCCAGCAGCTCCGGGACAGACCCCTACGAGCAGTACTTC
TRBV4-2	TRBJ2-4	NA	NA	CASSRGNIQYF	TGTGCCAGCAGCCGAGGAAACATTCAGTACTTC
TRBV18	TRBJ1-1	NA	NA	CASSRSGNTEAFF	TGTGCCAGCTCACGGTCAGGTAACACTGAAGCTTTCTTT
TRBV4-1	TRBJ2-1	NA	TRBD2	CASRPTAGDGYNEQFF	TGCGCCAGCAGACCCACTGCGGGGGACGGGTACAATGAGCAGTTCTTC
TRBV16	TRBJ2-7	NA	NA	CASSQGSAGEQYF	TGTGCCAGCAGCCAAGGTAGCGCGGGTGAGCAGTACTTC
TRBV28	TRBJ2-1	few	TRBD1	CASSFDRRGGYEQFF	TGTGCCAGCAGTTTTGACCGGCGAGGGGGCTATGAGCAGTTCTTC
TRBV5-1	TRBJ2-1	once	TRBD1	CASSTDRAHNEQFF	TGCGCCAGCAGCACTGACAGGGCCCACAATGAGCAGTTCTTC
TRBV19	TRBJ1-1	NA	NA	CASSIGRRQFNTEAFF	TGTGCCAGTAGTATAGGGCGGCGACAGTTTAACACTGAAGCTTTCTTT
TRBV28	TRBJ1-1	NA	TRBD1	CASSDPGQGVTLNTEAFF	TGTGCCAGCAGTGACCCGGGACAGGGAGTCACCTTGAACACTGAAGCTTTCTTT
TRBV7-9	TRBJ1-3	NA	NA	CASSLGPEARNTIYF	TGTGCCAGCAGCTTAGGGCCCGAAGCGCGAAACACCATATATTTT
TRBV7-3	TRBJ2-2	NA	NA	CASSLFVGSGYNGELFF	TGTGCCAGCAGCTTATTTGTCGGGAGCGGATATAACGGGGAGCTGTTTTTT
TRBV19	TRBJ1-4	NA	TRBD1	CASSRQGAAEKLFF	TGTGCCAGTAGTAGACAGGGGGCGGCTGAAAAACTGTTTTTT
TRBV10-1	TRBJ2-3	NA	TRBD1	CASSFDRGLTDTQYF	TGCGCCAGCTCCTTCGACAGGGGGCTTACAGATACGCAGTATTTT
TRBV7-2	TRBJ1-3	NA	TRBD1	CASSQRTGVGNTIYF	TGTGCCAGCAGCCAGAGGACAGGGGTTGGAAACACCATATATTTT
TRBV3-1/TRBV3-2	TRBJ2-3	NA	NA	CASSLYAVSTDTQYF	TGTGCCAGCAGTCTGTATGCGGTAAGCACAGATACGCAGTATTTT
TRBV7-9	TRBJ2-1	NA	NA	CASSLAYNEQFF	TGTGCCAGCAGCTTAGCGTATAATGAGCAGTTCTTC
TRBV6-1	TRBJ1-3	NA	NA	CASSESWGGSGNTIYF	TGTGCCAGCAGTGAATCATGGGGAGGATCTGGAAACACCATATATTTT
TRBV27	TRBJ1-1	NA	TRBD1	CASSLTNRGNTEAFF	TGTGCCAGCAGTTTAACAAACAGGGGCAACACTGAAGCTTTCTTT
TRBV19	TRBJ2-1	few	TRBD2	CASSSWTSGFSSEQFF	TGTGCCAGTAGTTCGTGGACTAGCGGGTTTTCAAGTGAGCAGTTCTTC
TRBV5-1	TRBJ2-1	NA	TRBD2	CASSLAGTSTGNEQFF	TGCGCCAGCAGCTTGGCCGGGACTAGCACGGGCAATGAGCAGTTCTTC
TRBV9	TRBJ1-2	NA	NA	CASSAGGGSYGYTF	TGTGCCAGCAGCGCCGGTGGAGGGTCCTATGGCTACACCTTC
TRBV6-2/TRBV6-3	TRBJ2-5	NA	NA	CASSYGSYETQYF	TGTGCCAGCAGTTACGGCTCATATGAGACCCAGTACTTC
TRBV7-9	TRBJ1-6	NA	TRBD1	CASSFDRGHNSPLHF	TGTGCCAGCAGTTTCGACAGGGGCCATAATTCACCCCTCCACTTT
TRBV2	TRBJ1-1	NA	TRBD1	CASSGTGNMNTEAFF	TGTGCCAGCAGTGGGACAGGGAACATGAACACTGAAGCTTTCTTT
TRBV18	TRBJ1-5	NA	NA	CASSPAVDGIEPQHF	TGTGCCAGCTCACCGGCCGTGGACGGGATTGAGCCCCAGCATTTT
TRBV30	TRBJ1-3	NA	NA	CAWKQVESPGNTIYF	TGTGCCTGGAAACAGGTAGAGTCACCCGGAAACACCATATATTTT
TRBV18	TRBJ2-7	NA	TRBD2	CASSPPGLAGGGGEQYF	TGTGCCAGCTCACCACCGGGACTAGCGGGAGGAGGAGGCGAGCAGTACTTC
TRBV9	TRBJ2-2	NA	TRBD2	CASSVGLAGDTGELFF	TGTGCCAGCAGCGTAGGACTAGCGGGGGACACCGGGGAGCTGTTTTTT
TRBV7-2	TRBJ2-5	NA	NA	CASSLFGGSELRETQYF	TGTGCCAGCAGCTTATTTGGTGGGTCGGAGCTTCGGGAGACCCAGTACTTC
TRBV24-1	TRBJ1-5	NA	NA	CATSASYSNQPQHF	TGTGCCACCAGTGCAAGCTATAGCAATCAGCCCCAGCATTTT
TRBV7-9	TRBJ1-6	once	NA	CASSLGHVNSPLHF	TGTGCCAGCAGCTTGGGGCACGTTAATTCACCCCTCCACTTT
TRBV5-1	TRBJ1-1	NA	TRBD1	CASSWDRGSLSEAFF	TGCGCCAGCAGCTGGGACAGGGGGAGTTTGTCTGAAGCTTTCTTT
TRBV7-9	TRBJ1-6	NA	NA	CASNRQAPNSPLHF	TGTGCCAGCAACCGACAGGCACCGAATTCACCCCTCCACTTT
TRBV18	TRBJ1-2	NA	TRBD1	CASSSEGQGGGYTF	TGTGCCAGCTCATCAGAGGGACAGGGAGGTGGCTACACCTTC
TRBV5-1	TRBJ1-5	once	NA	CASSLDGVGQPQHF	TGCGCCAGCAGCTTGGACGGGGTAGGTCAGCCCCAGCATTTT
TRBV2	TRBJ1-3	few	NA	CASNTGTGNTIYF	TGTGCCAGCAATACAGGGACTGGAAACACCATATATTTT
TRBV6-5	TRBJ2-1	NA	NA	CASSLDRLAGIF	TGTGCCAGCAGCCTTGACAGGTTGGCCGGGATCTTC
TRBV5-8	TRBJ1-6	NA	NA	CASSLRGYNSPLHF	TGTGCCAGCAGCTTACGGGGATATAATTCACCCCTCCACTTT
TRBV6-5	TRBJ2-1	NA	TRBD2	CASGPGTSGGTPSFF	TGTGCCAGCGGACCTGGGACTAGCGGGGGGACTCCTTCGTTCTTC
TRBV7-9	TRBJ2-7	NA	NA	CASSLRGYNHEQYF	TGTGCCAGCAGCTTAAGGGGCTATAATCACGAGCAGTACTTC
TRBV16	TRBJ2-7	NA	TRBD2	CASDQGLAGVNHEQYF	TGTGCCAGCGACCAAGGACTAGCGGGAGTGAACCACGAGCAGTACTTC
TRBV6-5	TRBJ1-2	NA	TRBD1	CASSSAAGGNYGYTF	TGTGCCAGCAGTTCGGCGGCAGGGGGAAACTATGGCTACACCTTC
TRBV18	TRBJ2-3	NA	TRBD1	CASSLPGQGRTDTQYF	TGTGCCAGCTCACTCCCGGGACAGGGAAGGACAGATACGCAGTATTTT
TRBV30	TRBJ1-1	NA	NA	CAWIQGNTEAFF	TGTGCCTGGATCCAGGGAAACACTGAAGCTTTCTTT
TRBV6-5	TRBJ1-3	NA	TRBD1	CASSRDRGRRNTIYF	TGTGCCAGCAGTAGGGACAGGGGGCGAAGAAACACCATATATTTT
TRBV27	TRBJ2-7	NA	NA	CASSLSLYEQYF	TGTGCCAGCAGTCTTTCTTTATACGAGCAGTACTTC
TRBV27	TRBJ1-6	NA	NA	CASSSGSSYNSPLHF	TGTGCCAGCAGTTCGGGGAGCTCCTATAATTCACCCCTCCACTTT
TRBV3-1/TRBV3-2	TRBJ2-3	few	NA	CASSSQGTDTQYF	TGTGCCAGCAGCTCACAGGGAACAGATACGCAGTATTTT